This record covers a single T cell receptor beta chain. The antigen remains unidentified. One end of the junction does not line up with germline, which may come from a read error. The PCR employed 60 Vbeta primers together with 13 Jbeta primers. In the study's own analysis: The authors later counted some 76 million unique TCR beta chains, some 9.9 million of them shared. Method: immunoSEQ multiplex PCR; TCRdb's copy keeps in-frame clones and lacks some. From that table come the V and J calls and clone size; the DNA was used to work out D and trimming. Here the sample spans some 85,000 clones, more than 70% being singletons. Healthy bone marrow donors made up the donors. The data stem from a study of cytomegalovirus exposure and HLA in healthy donors. In the study overall: A previous analysis identified about 110 million unique TCR beta sequences derived from some 170 million T cells.

Germline assignment: CDR1 LNHDA and CDR2 SQIVND (reference sequence). This CDR3 is built from 15 residues. General study findings and limits: Analyzed later, association rates of TCRs varied across HLA loci, with DRB1 most and HLA-C fewest.

The sequence derives from a man aged 25 to 40 in good health and CMV-seronegative. V usage is TRBV19 and J usage is TRBJ2-5; TRBD1 matches at 9 bases. The source material was PBMCs. CDR3 sequence reads: CAGRSGTGSQETQYF. CDR3 coding DNA: TGTGCCGGTAGATCCGGGACAGGGAGCCAAGAGACCCAGTACTTC.